This T cell receptor beta chain appears in the sequencing data of a study of cytomegalovirus exposure and HLA in healthy donors. V was shortened by 4 bases and J by 5 bases, with 20 bases between the two germline ends. CDR3 size: 15 residues. CDR1 and CDR2 from the germline V gene are SQVTM and ANQGSEA. A multiplex PCR was run with 60 Vbeta primers and 13 Jbeta primers. Repertoires were generated with immunoSEQ multiplex PCR, while TCRdb's copy carries only in-frame clones and drops some. Counted here are 200,000 to 250,000 clones, approximately 82% occurring once; the ten biggest clones make up 7% to 9%.

The sequenced sample was PBMCs. The sequence was obtained from a woman aged 55-69 years in good health and CMV-seropositive. The chain combines TRBV29-1 with TRBJ1-1; D is unclear. CDR3 sequence reads: CSVGFVSGIRTEAFF. CDR3 nucleotide sequence: TGCAGCGTTGGGTTCGTAAGCGGGATTCGGACTGAAGCTTTCTTT.